The 12 T cell receptor beta chains presented below share a single source sample, sequenced in a study of blood T cell repertoires in COVID-19. Sequencing was performed with immunoSEQ multiplex PCR; in TCRdb, only in-frame clones are kept and a portion is missing. The sample has 150,000 or so clones, 75% to 85% seen once; the top ten hold 4.5% to 5%. Sample: peripheral blood. Source of these receptors: an elderly woman with active or convalescent COVID-19.

This chain uses TRBV28 with TRBJ2-1, with D perhaps TRBD1 (6 bases). The CDR3 runs to 13 residues. Trimming took 4 bases from V and 7 from J, leaving 11 bases between them. Looked up from germline, CDR1 is MDHEN and CDR2 is SYDVKM. The CDR3 DNA follows: TGTGCCAGCAGTTCATACAGGGCGAATGAGCAGTTCTTC. This translates into CASSSYRANEQFF.

The rearrangement joins TRBV5-4 to TRBJ2-3; 9 nucleotides align to TRBD1. Germline V gene lookup returns CDR1 SGHNT and CDR2 YYREEE (reference sequence). This CDR3 is 17 amino acids long. Losses at the gene ends were 4 bases for V and 6 bases for J; bases not matched to a gene: 15. As DNA, the CDR3 is TGTGCCAGCAGCCCTCAAGCGACGGGACAGGGAGTGGATACGCAGTATTTT. It specifies CASSPQATGQGVDTQYF.

A few counts support this clone. This chain links TRBV18 with TRBJ1-5, with 10 bases matching TRBD1. The CDR3 runs to 15 residues. Germline CDR1 and CDR2: KGHSH and LQKENI. The ends lost 6 bases at V and 5 bases at J; junction bases unmatched: 7. The CDR3 loop reads CASSKTGGADQPQHF. The CDR3 nucleotides are TGTGCCAGCTCGAAGACAGGGGGCGCGGATCAGCCCCAGCATTTT.

This sequence joins TRBV5-1 and TRBJ2-5; 8 nucleotides agree with TRBD2. The V and J ends lost 4 bases and 4 bases, in that order; junction bases with no gene match: 12. This CDR3 is built from 16 residues. Germline lookup yields CDR1 SGHRS and CDR2 YFSETQ. Here the CDR3 DNA reads TGCGCCAGCAGCCCCAGTCGGGGGGGGTCTATAGAGACCCAGTACTTC. Encoded protein: CASSPSRGGSIETQYF.

V gene TRBV30 combines with J gene TRBJ1-1, with 7 bases fitting TRBD1. Per the germline V gene, CDR1 is GTSNPN and CDR2 is SVGIG (reference sequence). The CDR3 totals 15 residues. J was trimmed by 5 bases and V by 2 bases; bases with no gene match: 11. CDR3 coding DNA: TGTGCCTGGAGTCTCAAGACAGGGCGAGTTACTGAAGCTTTCTTT. Translation gives CAWSLKTGRVTEAFF.

The V call is TRBV11-3, the J call TRBJ2-7; maybe TRBD1 (6 bases). Per the germline V gene, CDR1 is SGHNT and CDR2 is YENEEA. Deletions cut 1 base from V and 1 base from J, with 8 bases between. The CDR3 has 14 residues. CDR3 protein: CASSLGGGSYEQYF. CDR3 DNA: TGTGCCAGCAGCTTAGGAGGGGGTTCCTACGAGCAGTACTTC.

The rearrangement links TRBV3-1 (or the pseudogene TRBV3-2) to TRBJ2-5; 11 bases align to TRBD2. Trimming removed 5 bases from V and 4 bases from J; junction bases left unmatched: 12. From germline, CDR1 is LGHDT and CDR2 YNNKEL (reference sequence). This CDR3 is 17 amino acids long. The CDR3: CASSSTEVSGGGETQYF. In nucleotides, the CDR3 is TGTGCCAGCAGCTCGACTGAGGTTAGCGGGGGGGGAGAGACCCAGTACTTC.

J is TRBJ2-7 and V is TRBV6-5; 9 bases fit TRBD1. From germline, CDR1 is MNHEY and CDR2 SVGAGI. This CDR3 comprises 15 residues. J lost 3 bases, V lost 3 bases, and 6 bases had no gene match. CDR3 protein: CASSYRGTGYYEQYF. Written as DNA, the CDR3 is TGTGCCAGCAGTTATCGGGGGACAGGGTACTACGAGCAGTACTTC.

The chain has TRBV12-3 or TRBV12-4 and TRBJ2-7, with a possible D match to TRBD1 (6 bases). Between the trimmed V and J ends, which lost 4 bases and 5 bases, there was a span of 9 bases. The CDR3 is made up of 12 amino acids. The CDR3 is CASSWQGNEQYF. The CDR3 region has the DNA TGTGCCAGCAGTTGGCAGGGGAACGAGCAGTACTTC.

This chain joins TRBV5-1 and TRBJ2-1, with 8 bases fitting TRBD1. The CDR3 length is 14 residues. V lost 2 bases, J lost 9 bases, and 7 bases stayed unmatched. Germline V CDR1 and CDR2: SGHRS, YFSETQ. The CDR3 DNA reads as TGCGCCAGCAGCTTAAGCCAGGGGGCCGGTGAGCAGTTCTTC. Encoded protein: CASSLSQGAGEQFF.

V gene TRBV19 combines with J gene TRBJ1-6; TRBD1 aligns across 9 bases. Trimming at V came to 2 bases and at J to 5 bases, leaving 4 bases not matched to a gene. Germline lookup yields CDR1 LNHDA and CDR2 SQIVND (reference sequence). The CDR3 contains 16 residues. The CDR3, as DNA: TGTGCCAGTAGTATAATTGGGACAGGGAATAATTCACCCCTCCACTTT. This translates into CASSIIGTGNNSPLHF.

This clone was observed once. The V gene is TRBV19, the J gene TRBJ1-2; possible D gene TRBD1, 6 bases. V lost 7 bases and J lost 4, with 13 bases in between. This CDR3 has 13 residues. Germline V gene lookup returns CDR1 LNHDA and CDR2 SQIVND (reference sequence). DNA for the CDR3: TGTGCCAGTAAGCGGGGGCAGATCTATGGCTACACCTTC. Translating it yields CASKRGQIYGYTF.